Shown below are 21 T cell receptor beta chains from a single sample sequenced in a study of cytomegalovirus exposure and HLA in healthy donors. The PCR used 60 Vbeta and 13 Jbeta primers. Generated by immunoSEQ multiplex PCR, the TCRdb table keeps only in-frame clones and is missing some. This table holds 110,000 or so clones, approximately 80% found once. The sequencing input was PBMCs. Every receptor here comes from a man aged 25-45 years in good health and CMV-seronegative.

This clone was seen more than once but under ten times. The genes are TRBV10-1 and TRBJ2-1; tentative D call: TRBD2 (5 bases). Trimming took 5 bases from V and 9 from J, leaving 11 bases between them. Germline CDR1 WNHNN, CDR2 SYGVQD (reference sequence). The CDR3 length is 12 residues. CDR3 sequence reads: CASSPQAGEQFF. DNA for the CDR3: TGCGCCAGCAGTCCTCAGGCGGGTGAGCAGTTCTTC.

V is TRBV5-1 and J is TRBJ2-2, with 8 bases lining up with TRBD1. CDR3 length: 15 amino acids. Per the germline V gene, CDR1 is SGHRS and CDR2 is YFSETQ. The J segment lost 3 bases and the V segment lost 5 bases, leaving 6 bases of the junction unmatched. The CDR3: CASSYPDRDTGELFF. The CDR3 nucleotides are TGCGCCAGCAGTTACCCGGACAGGGACACCGGGGAGCTGTTTTTT.

The chain has TRBV7-6 and TRBJ1-4; D gene unclear. The CDR3 runs 13 residues. CDR1 is SGHVS and CDR2 is FNYEAQ in the germline V gene. The V end was cut by 0 bases, the J end by 4 bases, with 3 bases between. This CDR3 is CASSLANNEKLFF. The CDR3 DNA reads TGTGCCAGCAGCTTAGCTAATAATGAAAAACTGTTTTTT.

In this sample, this clone turned up a few times. CDR3 sequence: CASSLDHSSNEQFF. CDR3 nucleotide sequence: TGTGCCAGCAGCTTAGACCATAGTAGCAATGAGCAGTTCTTC. The chain is built from TRBV7-8 and TRBJ2-1, with D hard to call. V was clipped by 1 base and J by 6 bases, with 10 bases between them. The CDR3 has 14 amino acids. Per the germline V gene, CDR1 is SGHVS and CDR2 is FQNEAQ.

The chain uses TRBV12-5 and TRBJ1-1; D possibly corresponds to TRBD1 (5 bases). The germline V and J ends were trimmed by 1 base and 6 bases, with 12 bases remaining between them. The germline V gene has CDR1 LGHNT and CDR2 FRNRAP. CDR3 length: 14 amino acids. The CDR3 spells CASGLARAGSEAFF. CDR3 DNA: TGTGCTAGTGGTTTGGCCAGGGCTGGGTCTGAAGCTTTCTTT.

The rearrangement uses TRBV18 and TRBJ2-5; 9 bases fit TRBD1. The CDR3 sequence is 16 residues long. The germline CDR1 and CDR2 sequences are KGHSH and LQKENI. J gave up 5 bases and V 1 base, and 8 bases lay outside the gene matches. The CDR3 DNA reads as TGTGCCAGCTCACCACGGACAGGGGTGGGGATCGAGACCCAGTACTTC. This encodes CASSPRTGVGIETQYF. Variable domain in full (rest from reference TRBV18 and TRBJ2-5): NAGVMQNPRHLVRRRGQEARLRCSPMKGHSHVYWYRQLPEEGLKFMVYLQKENIIDESGMPKERFSAEFPKEGPSILRIQQVVRGDSAAYFCASSPRTGVGIETQYFGPGTRLLVL.

This clone was picked up a small number of times. As DNA, the CDR3 is TGTGCCAGCAGCTTAATAGGACAGGGGTCTGGCTACACCTTC. It codes for CASSLIGQGSGYTF. This chain connects TRBV7-2 to TRBJ1-2; 9 bases line up with TRBD1. The length of the CDR3 is 14 residues. Germline V lookup: CDR1 SGHTA, CDR2 FQGNSA. The trim removed 2 bases at V and 7 bases at J, leaving 5 bases unmatched.

V usage is TRBV7-8 and J usage is TRBJ1-2; TRBD1 agrees at 9 bases. This CDR3 is 17 amino acids long. In germline, CDR1 is SGHVS, CDR2 FQNEAQ. After removal of 2 bases from V and 3 bases from J, the junction contained 10 bases not matched to a gene. The CDR3 DNA follows: TGTGCCAGCAGCTTAAGTTTTGGGGACAGGGTTTACTATGGCTACACCTTC. Translation: CASSLSFGDRVYYGYTF.

In this sample, this clone turned up once. The J gene is TRBJ2-7, the V gene TRBV2, with 8 bases lining up with TRBD2. This CDR3 is built from 13 residues. Germline values: CDR1 SNHLY, CDR2 FYNNEI. V lost 6 bases, J lost 7 bases, and 8 bases stayed unmatched. The CDR3 region is CASRGTSSREQYF. For the CDR3, the DNA is TGTGCCAGCAGGGGGACTAGTTCTCGGGAGCAGTACTTC.

This clone was counted a few times. This chain connects TRBV29-1 to TRBJ2-3; D possibly corresponds to TRBD1 (5 bases). Germline CDR1 is SQVTM and CDR2 is ANQGSEA. Trimming took off 7 bases at V and 6 bases at J, with 11 bases between the two ends. The CDR3 has 11 amino acids. In DNA form, the CDR3 reads TGCAGCGGCCATTCAGGGGATACGCAGTATTTT. This translates into CSGHSGDTQYF.

This chain links TRBV29-1 with TRBJ1-3; TRBD1 agrees at 7 bases. V lost 4 bases and J lost 2; bases outside the gene matches: 5. Germline-derived CDR1 and CDR2 are SQVTM and ANQGSEA. The CDR3 spans 14 residues. In nucleotides, the CDR3 is TGCAGCGTTGGACAGGGTAATGCTGGAAACACCATATATTTT. It is translated as CSVGQGNAGNTIYF.

This chain connects TRBV4-1 to TRBJ1-2; 10 nucleotides line up with TRBD1. CDR1 and CDR2 (germline): MGHRA, YSYEKL. With 3 bases clipped from V and 8 bases from J, the junction kept 6 bases outside the gene matches. The CDR3 loop spans 14 amino acids. This CDR3 is CASSQGQGYGGYTF. CDR3 bases: TGCGCCAGCAGCCAGGGACAGGGGTATGGCGGCTACACCTTC.

Of note for this clone: The sample contains more than one DNA sequence encoding this CDR3. J is TRBJ2-1 and V is TRBV27; 8 bases match TRBD1. Germline CDR1 is MNHEY and CDR2 is SMNVEV (reference sequence). The CDR3 is 14 amino acids. V shed 5 bases, J shed 2 bases, and the junction held 2 bases outside the gene matches. CDR3 loop: CASSPGGPYNEQFF. In DNA, the CDR3 is TGTGCCAGCAGTCCAGGGGGCCCCTACAATGAGCAGTTCTTC.

By share, this clone ranks as medium-sized (0.01 to 0.1%). An end of the junction does not agree with germline; a read error may underlie this. The chain is built from TRBV5-1 and TRBJ2-7; D not certain. Germline CDR1 reads SGHRS; CDR2 reads YFSETQ. This CDR3 spans 9 amino acids. CDR3 amino acids: CASSLDNSF. The CDR3 bases are TGCGCCAGCAGCTTGGATAATTCCTTC.

V usage is TRBV19 and J usage is TRBJ2-1; D possibly corresponds to TRBD2 (6 bases). The CDR3 sequence is 17 residues long. The V end was cut by 5 bases, the J end by 3 bases, with 20 bases between. The germline gives CDR1 LNHDA, CDR2 SQIVND (reference sequence). Written as DNA, the CDR3 is TGTGCCAGTAGTCTGGACCTCGGGACTCCGAACTACAATGAGCAGTTCTTC. Translating it yields CASSLDLGTPNYNEQFF.

The gene calls are TRBV11-2 and TRBJ2-3, with 7 bases matching TRBD2. This CDR3 region has 16 residues. Germline values: CDR1 SGHAT, CDR2 FQNNGV. Trimming at V came to 1 base and at J to 1 base, leaving 5 bases not matched to a gene. The CDR3 region is CASSLGRGKRTDTQYF. The DNA for the CDR3 is TGTGCCAGCAGCTTAGGGCGGGGGAAACGCACAGATACGCAGTATTTT.

The J gene is TRBJ1-1, the V gene TRBV7-9; D uncertain. With 2 bases removed from V and 3 bases from J, the gap between germline ends came to 10 bases. The CDR3 totals 14 residues. From germline, CDR1 is SEHNR and CDR2 FQNEAQ (reference sequence). Here the CDR3 DNA reads TGTGCCAGCAGCTTACCCCAACGAGACACTGAAGCTTTCTTT. This codes for CASSLPQRDTEAFF.

The chain is built from TRBV10-1 and TRBJ1-1; TRBD1 agrees at 9 bases. Germline assignment: CDR1 WNHNN and CDR2 SYGVQD (reference sequence). The ends lost 4 bases at V and 4 bases at J; junction bases unmatched: 7. The CDR3 totals 15 residues. CDR3 in DNA: TGCGCCAGCAGTGTTACAGGGGGCTTGGGCACTGAAGCTTTCTTT. Protein sequence: CASSVTGGLGTEAFF.

V is TRBV7-6 and J is TRBJ2-1, with TRBD2 as a possible D gene (5 bases). The length of the CDR3 is 16 residues. The V end was cut by 5 bases, the J end by 0 bases, with 14 bases between. Germline V gives CDR1 SGHVS, CDR2 FNYEAQ. The CDR3 loop reads CASSRRVVSSYNEQFF. CDR3 in DNA: TGTGCCAGCAGCCGGCGGGTCGTTAGCTCCTACAATGAGCAGTTCTTC.

This clone turned up a few times. The rearrangement uses TRBV5-6 and TRBJ2-5; 8 bases are a match to TRBD1. V was clipped by 0 bases and J by 5 bases; unmatched bases: 6. Per germline, CDR1 SGHDT and CDR2 YYEEEE. The CDR3 sequence is 15 residues long. CDR3 in amino acids: CASSLATGGAETQYF. The CDR3 region has the DNA TGTGCCAGCAGCTTGGCCACAGGGGGAGCGGAGACCCAGTACTTC.

The chain is built from TRBV28 and TRBJ2-7; a possible D gene is TRBD1 (5 bases). Trimming removed 7 bases at V and 4 bases at J, with 17 bases between. This CDR3 has 14 amino acids. Germline CDR1 is MDHEN and CDR2 is SYDVKM. DNA for the CDR3: TGTGCCAGCACCCGAGGCAGGGATTCATACGAGCAGTACTTC. Translating it yields CASTRGRDSYEQYF.